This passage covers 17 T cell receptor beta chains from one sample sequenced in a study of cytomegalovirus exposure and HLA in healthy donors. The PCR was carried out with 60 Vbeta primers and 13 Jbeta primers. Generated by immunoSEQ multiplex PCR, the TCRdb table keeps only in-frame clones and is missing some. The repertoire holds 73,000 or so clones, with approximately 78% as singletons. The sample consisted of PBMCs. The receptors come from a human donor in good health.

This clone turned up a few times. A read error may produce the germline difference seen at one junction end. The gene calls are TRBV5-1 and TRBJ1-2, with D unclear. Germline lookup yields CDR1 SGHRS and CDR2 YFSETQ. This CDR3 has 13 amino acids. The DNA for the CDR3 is TGCGCCAGCAGTATCTCTTCTAACTATGGCTACCCCTTC. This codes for CASSISSNYGYPF.

The CDR3 sequence is CASSRATGGNTEAFF. In nucleotides, the CDR3 is TGTGCCAGCAGCCGCGCGACAGGGGGTAACACTGAAGCTTTCTTT. The V gene is TRBV5-4, the J gene TRBJ1-1, with TRBD1 identical over 9 bases. The J segment lost 2 bases and the V segment lost 4 bases, leaving 6 bases of the junction unmatched. The CDR3 extends over 15 amino acids. In germline, CDR1 is SGHNT, CDR2 YYREEE (reference sequence).

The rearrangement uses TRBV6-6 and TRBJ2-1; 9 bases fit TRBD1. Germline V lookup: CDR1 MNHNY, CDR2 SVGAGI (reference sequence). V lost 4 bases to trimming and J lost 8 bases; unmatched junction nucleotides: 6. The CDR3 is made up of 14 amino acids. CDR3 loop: CASSFLQGAYEQFF. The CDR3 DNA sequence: TGTGCCAGCAGTTTTTTACAGGGGGCCTATGAGCAGTTCTTC.

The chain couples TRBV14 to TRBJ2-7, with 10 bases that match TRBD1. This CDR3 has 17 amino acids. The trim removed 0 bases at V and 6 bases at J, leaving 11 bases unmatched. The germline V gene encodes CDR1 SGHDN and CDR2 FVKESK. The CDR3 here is CASSQEVIDRGHGEQYF. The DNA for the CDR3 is TGTGCCAGCAGCCAAGAGGTGATTGACAGGGGGCACGGCGAGCAGTACTTC.

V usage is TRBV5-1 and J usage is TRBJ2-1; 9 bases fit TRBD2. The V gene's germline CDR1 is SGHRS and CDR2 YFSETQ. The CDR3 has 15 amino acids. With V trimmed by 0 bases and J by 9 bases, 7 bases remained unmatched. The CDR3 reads CASSLVLAGEGEQFF. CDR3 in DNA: TGCGCCAGCAGCTTGGTATTAGCGGGGGAAGGTGAGCAGTTCTTC.

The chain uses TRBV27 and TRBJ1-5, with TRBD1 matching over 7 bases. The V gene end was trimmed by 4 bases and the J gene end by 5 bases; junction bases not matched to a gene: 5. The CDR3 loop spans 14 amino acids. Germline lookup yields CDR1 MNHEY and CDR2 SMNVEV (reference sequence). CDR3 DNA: TGTGCCAGCAGTTCAGGACAGGAGGATCAGCCCCAGCATTTT. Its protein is CASSSGQEDQPQHF.

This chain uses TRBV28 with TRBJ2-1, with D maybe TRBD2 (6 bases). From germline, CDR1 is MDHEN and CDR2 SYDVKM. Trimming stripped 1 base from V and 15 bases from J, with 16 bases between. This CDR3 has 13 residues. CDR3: CASSLSMRGGGFF. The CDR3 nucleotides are TGTGCCAGCAGTTTATCGATGCGGGGTGGTGGGTTCTTC.

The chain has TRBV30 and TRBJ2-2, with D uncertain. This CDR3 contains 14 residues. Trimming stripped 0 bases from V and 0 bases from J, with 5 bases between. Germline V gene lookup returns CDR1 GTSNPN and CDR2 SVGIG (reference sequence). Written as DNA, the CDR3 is TGTGCCTGGAGTGTACTTACGAACACCGGGGAGCTGTTTTTT. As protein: CAWSVLTNTGELFF.

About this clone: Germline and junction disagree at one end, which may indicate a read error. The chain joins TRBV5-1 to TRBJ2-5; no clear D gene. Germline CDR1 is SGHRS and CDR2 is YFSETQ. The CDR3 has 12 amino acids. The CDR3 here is CASSLWATEQYF. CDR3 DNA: TGTGCCAGCAGCTTGTGGGCCACTGAGCAGTACTTC.

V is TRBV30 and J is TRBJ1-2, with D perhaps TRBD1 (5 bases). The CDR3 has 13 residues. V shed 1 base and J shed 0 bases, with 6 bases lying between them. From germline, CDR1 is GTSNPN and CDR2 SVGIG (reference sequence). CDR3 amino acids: CAWSEQANYGYTF. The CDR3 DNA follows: TGTGCCTGGAGTGAACAGGCTAACTATGGCTACACCTTC.

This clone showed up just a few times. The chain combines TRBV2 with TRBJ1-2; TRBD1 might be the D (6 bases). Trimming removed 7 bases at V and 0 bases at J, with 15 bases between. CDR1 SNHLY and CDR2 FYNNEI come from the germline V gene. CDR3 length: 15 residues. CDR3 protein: CASKKGQQANYGYTF. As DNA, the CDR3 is TGTGCCAGCAAGAAGGGACAACAAGCTAACTATGGCTACACCTTC. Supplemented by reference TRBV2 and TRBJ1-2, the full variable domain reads EPEVTQTPSHQVTQMGQEVILRCVPISNHLYFYWYRQILGQKVEFLVSFYNNEISEKSEIFDDQFSVERPDGSNFTLKIRSTKLEDSAMYFCASKKGQQANYGYTFGSGTRLTVV.

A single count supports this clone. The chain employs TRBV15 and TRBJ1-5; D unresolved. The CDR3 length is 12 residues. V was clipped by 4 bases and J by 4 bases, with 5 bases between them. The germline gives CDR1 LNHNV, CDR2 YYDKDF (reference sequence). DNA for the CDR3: TGTGCCACCAGCACAGTGAATCAGCCCCAGCATTTT. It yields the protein CATSTVNQPQHF.

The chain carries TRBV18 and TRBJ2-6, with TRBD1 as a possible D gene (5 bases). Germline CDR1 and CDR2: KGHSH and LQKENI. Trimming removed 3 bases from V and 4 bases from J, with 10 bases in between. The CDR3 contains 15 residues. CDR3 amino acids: CASSPGALGANVLTF. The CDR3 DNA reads TGTGCCAGCTCACCTGGGGCGTTAGGGGCCAACGTCCTGACTTTC.

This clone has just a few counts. The CDR3 nucleotides are TGTGCCAGCAGCTTGAGACAGGGGCTCTCGAACACTGAAGCTTTCTTT. Residues: CASSLRQGLSNTEAFF. This chain joins TRBV7-8 and TRBJ1-1; 8 bases line up with TRBD1. The CDR3 runs 16 residues. Germline values: CDR1 SGHVS, CDR2 FQNEAQ. V gave up 3 bases and J gave up 1 base; unmatched junction bases: 7.

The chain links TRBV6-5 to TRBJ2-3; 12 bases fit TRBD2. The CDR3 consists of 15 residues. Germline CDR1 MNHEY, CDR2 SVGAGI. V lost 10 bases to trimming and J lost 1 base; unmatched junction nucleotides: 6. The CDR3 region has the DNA TGTGCCACCCAACTAGCGGGGGGCCGCACAGATACGCAGTATTTT. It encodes CATQLAGGRTDTQYF.

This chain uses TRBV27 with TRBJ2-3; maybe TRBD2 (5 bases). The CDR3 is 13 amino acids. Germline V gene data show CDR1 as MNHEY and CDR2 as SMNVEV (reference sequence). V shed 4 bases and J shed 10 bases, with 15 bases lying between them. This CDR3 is CASSWTPDIAQYF. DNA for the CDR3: TGTGCCAGCAGTTGGACTCCCGATATTGCGCAGTATTTT.

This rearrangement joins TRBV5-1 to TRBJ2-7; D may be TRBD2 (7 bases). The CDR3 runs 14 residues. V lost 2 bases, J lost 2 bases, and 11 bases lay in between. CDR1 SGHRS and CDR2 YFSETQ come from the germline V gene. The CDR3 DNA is TGCGCCAGCAGCTTATCGGGGGGCGCCTACGAGCAGTACTTC. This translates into CASSLSGGAYEQYF. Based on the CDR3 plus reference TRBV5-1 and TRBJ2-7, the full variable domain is KAGVTQTPRYLIKTRGQQVTLSCSPISGHRSVSWYQQTPGQGLQFLFEYFSETQRNKGNFPGRFSGRQFSNSRSEMNVSTLELGDSALYLCASSLSGGAYEQYFGPGTRLTVT.